Presented here are 15 T cell receptor beta chains from one specimen sequenced in a study of PD-1 and CTLA-4 blockade in melanoma. Method: immunoSEQ multiplex PCR; TCRdb's copy keeps in-frame clones and lacks some. Altogether tens of thousands of clones are present, less than 90% being singletons, with the ten largest covering roughly 6%. Sequences were derived from CD8+ T cells from peripheral blood, sampled from a patient given anti-PD-1 treatment. The receptors shown here come from a human donor with melanoma.

Remarks on this clone: This sample includes further DNA sequences coding for the same CDR3. The V gene is TRBV6-5, the J gene TRBJ1-6; no firm D call. CDR3 size: 14 residues. Germline loops: CDR1 MNHEY, CDR2 SVGAGI. Trimming shortened V by 2 bases and J by 5 bases, and 7 bases separated the two germline ends. The CDR3 protein is CASSYGGDNSPLHF. For the CDR3, the DNA is TGTGCCAGCAGTTACGGAGGCGATAATTCACCCCTCCACTTT.

The chain carries TRBV30 and TRBJ2-7; TRBD2 is a possible D gene (6 bases). The CDR3 extends over 13 amino acids. Germline-derived CDR1 and CDR2 are GTSNPN and SVGIG (reference sequence). Trimming cost V 0 bases and J 4 bases, with 10 bases left between them. The CDR3 sequence: CAWSVVGTYEQYF. The DNA of the CDR3 is TGTGCCTGGAGTGTAGTAGGGACTTACGAGCAGTACTTC.

The J gene is TRBJ2-3, the V gene TRBV9; 10 nucleotides match TRBD1. The V segment lost 0 bases and the J segment 3 bases; nucleotides outside the gene matches: 1. This CDR3 region has 15 residues. Germline loops: CDR1 SGDLS, CDR2 YYNGEE. The CDR3 protein is CASSVGDRGTDTQYF. CDR3 DNA sequence: TGTGCCAGCAGCGTAGGGGACAGGGGTACAGATACGCAGTATTTT. Combining the CDR3 with reference TRBV9 and TRBJ2-3 gives the whole variable domain DSGVTQTPKHLITATGQRVTLRCSPRSGDLSVYWYQQSLDQGLQFLIQYYNGEERAKGNILERFSAQQFPDLHSELNLSSLELGDSALYFCASSVGDRGTDTQYFGPGTRLTVL.

The rearrangement joins TRBV7-9 to TRBJ1-1, with TRBD1 identical over 10 bases. V dropped 4 bases and J dropped 8; count of bases not matched to a gene: 7. The CDR3 has 14 residues. Germline V lookup: CDR1 SEHNR, CDR2 FQNEAQ (reference sequence). The CDR3: CASSSPGQGSEAFF. CDR3 bases: TGTGCCAGCAGCTCCCCGGGACAGGGGTCAGAAGCTTTCTTT.

The V gene is TRBV19, the J gene TRBJ1-1, with D unresolved. Germline V lookup: CDR1 LNHDA, CDR2 SQIVND (reference sequence). This CDR3 region has 16 residues. Trimming removed 4 bases from V and 0 bases from J, with 15 bases in between. The CDR3 here is CASSSQERDLNTEAFF. As DNA, the CDR3 is TGTGCCAGTAGTAGCCAAGAGCGAGATTTGAACACTGAAGCTTTCTTT.

The chain combines TRBV28 with TRBJ2-7, with D possibly TRBD1 on 6 matching bases. This CDR3 is 17 amino acids long. V gave up 7 bases and J gave up 4 bases, with 26 bases separating them. CDR1 MDHEN and CDR2 SYDVKM come from the germline V gene. The CDR3 DNA reads as TGTGCCAGCATTCCAACAGGGAAACGTCCCGAGGGGTACGAGCAGTACTTC. Translated, it gives CASIPTGKRPEGYEQYF. The full variable domain, its missing parts supplied by reference TRBV28 and TRBJ2-7, is DVKVTQSSRYLVKRTGEKVFLECVQDMDHENMFWYRQDPGLGLRLIYFSYDVKMKEKGDIPEGYSVSREKKERFSLILESASTNQTSMYLCASIPTGKRPEGYEQYFGPGTRLTVT.

This clone was counted a single time. The chain joins TRBV27 to TRBJ2-3, with 8 bases identical to TRBD1. Unmatched junction bases numbered 19, after V lost 0 bases and J lost 11 bases. Germline V gene lookup returns CDR1 MNHEY and CDR2 SMNVEV (reference sequence). The length of the CDR3 is 18 residues. CDR3 residues: CASSLSTGTGSSTDLQYF. The CDR3 bases are TGTGCCAGCAGTTTATCTACAGGGACAGGATCATCCACAGATCTGCAGTATTTT.

The chain couples TRBV11-2 to TRBJ2-7; 7 bases fit TRBD1. Germline CDR1 is SGHAT and CDR2 is FQNNGV. The CDR3 has 15 residues. Germline trimming cut 0 bases from V and 4 bases from J; bases unmatched to any gene: 6. In nucleotides, the CDR3 is TGTGCCAGCAGCTTAGATTGGGGCAGGGGGTACGAGCAGTACTTC. Protein product: CASSLDWGRGYEQYF. Variable domain in full (rest from reference TRBV11-2 and TRBJ2-7): EAGVAQSPRYKIIEKRQSVAFWCNPISGHATLYWYQQILGQGPKLLIQFQNNGVVDDSQLPKDRFSAERLKGVDSTLKIQPAKLEDSAVYLCASSLDWGRGYEQYFGPGTRLTVT.

The chain employs TRBV27 and TRBJ2-7; 9 positions match TRBD1. Per germline, CDR1 MNHEY and CDR2 SMNVEV (reference sequence). After removal of 8 bases from V and 3 bases from J, the junction contained 17 bases not matched to a gene. The CDR3 is 17 amino acids. The CDR3 loop reads CASAFHGTGGSGYEQYF. CDR3 sequence (DNA): TGTGCCAGCGCCTTCCACGGAACAGGGGGCTCGGGCTACGAGCAGTACTTC.

The CDR3 reads CASSGLEDTQYF. The CDR3 DNA sequence: TGTGCCAGCAGCGGACTGGAAGATACGCAGTATTTT. This chain links TRBV9 with TRBJ2-3; unclear D gene. Germline V gene data show CDR1 as SGDLS and CDR2 as YYNGEE. The CDR3 spans 12 residues. Deletions cut 3 bases from V and 5 bases from J, with 7 bases between.

This chain links TRBV30 with TRBJ1-1, with D perhaps TRBD1 (5 bases). Trimming removed 3 bases from V and 1 base from J, with 15 bases in between. CDR1 and CDR2 (germline): GTSNPN, SVGIG (reference sequence). The CDR3 contains 15 residues. The DNA of the CDR3 is TGTGCCTGGAGCCTAGCCGGGACGGGGAACACTGAAGCTTTCTTT. As protein: CAWSLAGTGNTEAFF.

This clone was counted once. The chain links TRBV7-8 to TRBJ2-3; 10 bases map to TRBD2. The V gene's germline CDR1 is SGHVS and CDR2 FQNEAQ. With V trimmed by 3 bases and J by 6 bases, 12 bases remained unmatched. The CDR3 runs 17 residues. CDR3 loop: CASSLTSAGGLRDTQYF. The CDR3 DNA reads as TGTGCCAGCAGCTTGACTTCAGCGGGGGGGCTGAGGGATACGCAGTATTTT. Full variable domain (missing parts from reference TRBV7-8 and TRBJ2-3): GAGVSQSPRYKVAKRGQDVALRCDPISGHVSLFWYQQALGQGPEFLTYFQNEAQLDKSGLPSDRFFAERPEGSVSTLKIQRTQQEDSAVYLCASSLTSAGGLRDTQYFGPGTRLTVL.

The chain uses TRBV4-3 and TRBJ1-4, with D perhaps matching TRBD1 (5 bases). Trimming shortened V by 0 bases and J by 6 bases, and 8 bases separated the two germline ends. Germline V gene sequence: CDR1 LGHNA, CDR2 YSLEER. This CDR3 is 14 amino acids long. This chain's CDR3 is CASSQDWGDEKLFF. CDR3 nucleotides: TGCGCCAGCAGCCAAGATTGGGGGGATGAAAAACTGTTTTTT.

V gene TRBV4-2 combines with J gene TRBJ2-3; D tentatively reads TRBD1 or TRBD2 (6 bases each). The CDR3 is 14 amino acids. V shed 0 bases and J shed 4 bases, with 8 bases lying between them. Germline assignment: CDR1 LGHNA and CDR2 YNFKEQ. CDR3 DNA: TGTGCCAGCAGCCAAGAGGGGGGCCCAGATACGCAGTATTTT. Its protein is CASSQEGGPDTQYF.

The chain combines TRBV2 with TRBJ2-1; 10 positions match TRBD2. The germline gives CDR1 SNHLY, CDR2 FYNNEI. The CDR3 consists of 15 residues. V gave up 6 bases and J gave up 5 bases; unmatched junction bases: 7. CDR3 sequence: CASRERGGQNNEQFF. In DNA form, the CDR3 reads TGTGCCAGCAGGGAGCGGGGGGGCCAGAACAATGAGCAGTTCTTC.